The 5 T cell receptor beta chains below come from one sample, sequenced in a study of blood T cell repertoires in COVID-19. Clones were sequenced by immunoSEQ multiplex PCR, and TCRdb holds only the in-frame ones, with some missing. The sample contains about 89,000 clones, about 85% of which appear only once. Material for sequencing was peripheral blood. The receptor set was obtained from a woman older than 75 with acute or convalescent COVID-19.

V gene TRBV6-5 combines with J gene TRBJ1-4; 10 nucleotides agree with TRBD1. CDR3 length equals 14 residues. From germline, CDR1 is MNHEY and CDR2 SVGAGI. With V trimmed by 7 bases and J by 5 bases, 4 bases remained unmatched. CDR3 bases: TGTGCCAGCACGGCGGGACAGGGGAATGAAAAACTGTTTTTT. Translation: CASTAGQGNEKLFF.

The CDR3 loop reads CASSQEKVPGDGAYEQYF. The DNA for the CDR3 is TGTGCCAGCAGCCAGGAAAAAGTTCCAGGGGACGGGGCCTACGAGCAGTACTTC. The rearrangement links TRBV3-1 (or the pseudogene TRBV3-2) to TRBJ2-7, with a weak D call TRBD1 (6 bases). Germline-derived CDR1 and CDR2 are LGHDT and YNNKEL (reference sequence). With 3 bases removed from V and 2 bases from J, the gap between germline ends came to 23 bases. The CDR3 covers 18 residues.

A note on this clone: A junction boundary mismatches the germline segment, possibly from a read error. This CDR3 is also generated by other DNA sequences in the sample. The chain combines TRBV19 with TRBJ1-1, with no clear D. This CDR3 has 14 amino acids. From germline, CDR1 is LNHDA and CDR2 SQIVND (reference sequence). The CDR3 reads CASTFTVMNTEAFF. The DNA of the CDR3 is TGTGCCAGTACCTTTACAGTTATGAACACCGAAGCTTTCTTT.

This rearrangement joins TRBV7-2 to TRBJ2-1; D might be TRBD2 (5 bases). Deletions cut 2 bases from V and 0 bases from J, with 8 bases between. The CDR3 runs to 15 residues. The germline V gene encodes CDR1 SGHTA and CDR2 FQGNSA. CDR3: CASSLRRSSYNEQFF. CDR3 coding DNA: TGTGCCAGCAGCTTACGGAGGAGCTCCTACAATGAGCAGTTCTTC.

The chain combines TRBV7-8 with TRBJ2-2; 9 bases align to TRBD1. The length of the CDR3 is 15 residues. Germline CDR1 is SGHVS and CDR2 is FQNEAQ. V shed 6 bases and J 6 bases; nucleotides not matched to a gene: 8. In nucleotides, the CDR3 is TGTGCCAGCAGACTACAGGGGGCGGCGTCCGGGGAGCTGTTTTTT. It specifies CASRLQGAASGELFF.